This TCR beta chain was obtained from a study of T cells in localized non-small cell lung cancer. Measured with immunoSEQ multiplex PCR; TCRdb has only the in-frame clones, and not every one. The sample yields 2,000 to 3,000 clones, approximately 41% seen once. This CDR3 has 14 residues. Per germline, CDR1 MDHEN and CDR2 SYDVKM. Trimming took 6 bases from V and 5 from J; bases not matched to a gene: 6. This clonotype originated in a male donor aged 60 or over with stage II squamous cell lung carcinoma. The input for sequencing was lung tumor tissue, taken before any cancer treatment. This chain links TRBV28 with TRBJ1-4; 7 bases agree with TRBD1. The CDR3 nucleotides read TGTGCCAGCAGGGAAGGGGGCGCGAATGAAAAACTGTTTTTT. Translating it yields CASREGGANEKLFF.